One sample yielded the 15 T cell receptor beta chains listed below, sequenced in a study of blood T cell repertoires in COVID-19. Clones were sequenced by immunoSEQ multiplex PCR, and TCRdb holds only the in-frame ones, with some missing. The sample has tens of thousands of clones, around 88% seen once. The sample consisted of peripheral blood. These TCRs come from a human donor in a cohort sampled during active COVID-19.

The V call is TRBV4-1, the J call TRBJ2-1, with D perhaps matching TRBD1 (5 bases). Germline V lookup: CDR1 MGHRA, CDR2 YSYEKL. The V gene lost 4 bases and the J gene lost 10 bases, with 20 bases spanning the gap. CDR3 length equals 15 residues. Written as DNA, the CDR3 is TGCGCCAGCAGCCCGGGCCCTAAGGGGATGGAGGAGCAGTTCTTC. Protein: CASSPGPKGMEEQFF.

The V and J genes are TRBV7-9 and TRBJ1-1; D is unresolved. The CDR3 sequence is 15 residues long. The V gene's germline CDR1 is SEHNR and CDR2 FQNEAQ (reference sequence). V was pared by 1 base and J by 0 bases, with 9 bases between. The chain's CDR3 is CASSLGRSMNTEAFF. As DNA, the CDR3 is TGTGCCAGCAGCTTAGGAAGGAGTATGAACACTGAAGCTTTCTTT.

This sequence joins TRBV30 and TRBJ1-4, with D possibly matching TRBD1 (5 bases). The germline V gene has CDR1 GTSNPN and CDR2 SVGIG (reference sequence). There are 13 residues in the CDR3. V was trimmed by 2 bases and J by 8 bases, leaving 12 bases between them. The CDR3 nucleotides read TGTGCCTGGAGTATAGGGGTAGGAGAAAAACTGTTTTTT. Amino acid sequence: CAWSIGVGEKLFF.

The genes are TRBV28 and TRBJ1-6; weak D call: TRBD1 (6 bases). This CDR3 has 18 amino acids. Germline assignment: CDR1 MDHEN and CDR2 SYDVKM. The V and J ends lost 2 bases and 8 bases respectively, with 22 bases between them. The CDR3 spells CASSLSQGLGSSDSPLHF. The CDR3, as DNA: TGTGCCAGCAGTTTAAGTCAGGGGCTGGGCAGTAGTGATTCACCCCTCCACTTT.

The chain carries TRBV28 and TRBJ1-4, with TRBD1 as a possible D gene (5 bases). Germline CDR1 and CDR2: MDHEN and SYDVKM. Between the trimmed V and J ends, which lost 7 bases and 4 bases, there was a span of 13 bases. The CDR3 runs to 14 residues. Here the CDR3 reads CASTLPGVNEKLFF. Here the CDR3 DNA reads TGTGCCAGCACCCTGCCGGGGGTTAATGAAAAACTGTTTTTT.

The chain couples TRBV7-8 to TRBJ1-3; 8 bases align to TRBD1. V shed 5 bases, J shed 1 base, and the junction held 10 bases outside the gene matches. The CDR3 runs to 17 residues. Germline CDR1 is SGHVS and CDR2 is FQNEAQ. Written as DNA, the CDR3 is TGTGCCAGCAGCCAGCGACAGGGGAGGCAATCTGGAAACACCATATATTTT. Translated: CASSQRQGRQSGNTIYF.

The V call is TRBV5-6, the J call TRBJ2-7, with 9 bases lining up with TRBD1. Trimming removed 2 bases from V and 2 bases from J; junction bases left unmatched: 2. Germline assignment: CDR1 SGHDT and CDR2 YYEEEE. The CDR3 totals 14 residues. CDR3 DNA: TGTGCCAGCAGCTTACAGGGGGCGGCCTACGAGCAGTACTTC. Translating it yields CASSLQGAAYEQYF.

This chain links TRBV13 with TRBJ2-1, with TRBD2 matching 13 bases. Trimming removed 5 bases from V and 3 bases from J; junction bases left unmatched: 10. The CDR3 runs 18 residues. From germline, CDR1 is PRHDT and CDR2 FYEKMQ (reference sequence). CDR3 DNA sequence: TGTGCCAGCAGCCGGACTAGCGGGGGCCTCGCTCTCTACAATGAGCAGTTCTTC. It encodes CASSRTSGGLALYNEQFF.

The genes are TRBV9 and TRBJ1-6; D not certain. The CDR3 consists of 14 residues. The germline V gene encodes CDR1 SGDLS and CDR2 YYNGEE. V lost 0 bases and J 7 bases, leaving 8 bases between the germline ends. The CDR3 loop is CASSVGPGNSPLHF. The CDR3 DNA follows: TGTGCCAGCAGCGTAGGCCCGGGGAATTCACCCCTCCACTTT.

The genes are TRBV11-2 and TRBJ2-3; 10 bases are a match to TRBD2. Germline V CDR1 and CDR2: SGHAT, FQNNGV. The ends lost 1 base at V and 7 bases at J; junction bases unmatched: 14. The CDR3 consists of 18 residues. This CDR3 is CASSLVPLAGVEGNTQYF. The CDR3 coding sequence is TGTGCCAGCAGCTTAGTACCGCTAGCGGGGGTTGAGGGGAATACGCAGTATTTT.

The V and J genes are TRBV5-1 and TRBJ1-4; TRBD1 matches 8 bases. Per germline, CDR1 SGHRS and CDR2 YFSETQ. The CDR3 contains 16 residues. Trimming removed 1 base from V and 3 bases from J; junction bases left unmatched: 5. The CDR3 sequence is CASSLRVTGANEKLFF. Here the CDR3 DNA reads TGCGCCAGCAGCTTGAGGGTGACAGGGGCTAATGAAAAACTGTTTTTT.

The chain joins TRBV6-5 to TRBJ2-5; no clear D gene. Trimming cost V 6 bases and J 5 bases, with 10 bases left between them. The CDR3 is made up of 12 amino acids. Germline V gene sequence: CDR1 MNHEY, CDR2 SVGAGI. The CDR3 protein is CASSPGPETQYF. In DNA, the CDR3 is TGTGCCAGCAGCCCCGGTCCGGAGACCCAGTACTTC.

V usage is TRBV2 and J usage is TRBJ1-2; D unclear. The CDR3 loop spans 14 amino acids. V was shortened by 6 bases and J by 2 bases, with 13 bases between the two germline ends. Germline CDR1 reads SNHLY; CDR2 reads FYNNEI. The CDR3 reads CASRPSTVNYGYTF. CDR3 coding DNA: TGTGCCAGCAGGCCTAGCACGGTGAACTATGGCTACACCTTC.

This chain links TRBV9 with TRBJ1-2; D possibly corresponds to TRBD1 (5 bases). The CDR3 contains 15 residues. CDR1 is SGDLS and CDR2 is YYNGEE in the germline V gene. V lost 0 bases and J 4 bases, leaving 13 bases between the germline ends. CDR3 region: CASSVDNAGIYGYTF. The CDR3 region has the DNA TGTGCCAGCAGCGTAGATAATGCAGGGATCTATGGCTACACCTTC.

The chain combines TRBV14 with TRBJ1-5, with D tentatively TRBD1 (6 bases). The CDR3 runs 16 residues. Looked up from germline, CDR1 is SGHDN and CDR2 is FVKESK. The V end lost 1 base, the J end lost 4 bases, and 14 bases lay between the germline ends. The CDR3 DNA reads as TGTGCCAGCAGCCAAGGACAGGCAACACGAAATCAGCCCCAGCATTTT. This codes for CASSQGQATRNQPQHF.